This passage covers 25 T cell receptor beta chains from one sample sequenced in a study of T cell repertoires in cytomegalovirus infection. MiXCR, run by TCRdb on the reads, gives a single entry per CDR3 protein. The data contain fewer than 250,000 distinct CDR3 sequences, approximately 22% of them singletons. Sequencing was performed on CD8+ T cells from PBMCs. These receptors all come from a human donor in good health (CMV status not recorded). Some clones in this sample may be carry-over from other donors' samples.

The genes are TRBV29-1 and TRBJ1-4; TRBD1 might be the D (5 bases). The CDR3 runs to 13 residues. V gave up 4 bases and J gave up 8 bases, with 14 bases separating them. Germline V gene lookup returns CDR1 SQVTM and CDR2 ANQGSEA. CDR3 in amino acids: CSVARGYPEKLFF. The CDR3 DNA follows: TGCAGCGTTGCGAGGGGTTACCCCGAAAAACTGTTTTTT.

This clonotype was observed a handful of times. The chain links TRBV12-3 or TRBV12-4 to TRBJ2-5; D may be TRBD2 (7 bases). V was pared by 3 bases and J by 5 bases, with 16 bases between. The CDR3 covers 15 residues. CDR3 amino acids: CASSLWWGGRETQYF. CDR3 in DNA: TGTGCCAGCAGTTTGTGGTGGGGGGGCCGGGAGACCCAGTACTTC.

This rearrangement joins TRBV29-1 to TRBJ2-7, with TRBD1 matching over 7 bases. The V gene end was trimmed by 1 base and the J gene end by 2 bases; junction bases not matched to a gene: 5. The germline V gene encodes CDR1 SQVTM and CDR2 ANQGSEA. This CDR3 is 14 amino acids long. The chain's CDR3 is CSVEAPGQTYEQYF. CDR3 DNA: TGCAGCGTTGAAGCCCCGGGACAGACCTACGAGCAGTACTTC.

The chain joins TRBV6-5 to TRBJ2-5; no definite D call. The germline V gene encodes CDR1 MNHEY and CDR2 SVGAGI. Trimming pared 8 bases from V and 2 bases from J, leaving 15 bases between. This CDR3 contains 14 residues. CDR3 amino acids: CASRRPAIQETQYF. The DNA of the CDR3 is TGTGCCAGCCGTCGACCCGCCATACAAGAGACCCAGTACTTC.

This rearrangement joins TRBV4-2 to TRBJ2-7, with D perhaps TRBD1 (6 bases). This CDR3 comprises 14 residues. Looked up from germline, CDR1 is LGHNA and CDR2 is YNFKEQ. V lost 0 bases and J lost 2, with 8 bases in between. CDR3 DNA sequence: TGTGCCAGCAGCCAAGAGGGACACACCTACGAGCAGTACTTC. It specifies CASSQEGHTYEQYF.

The chain is built from TRBV19 and TRBJ1-2, with no clear D. This CDR3 contains 14 residues. Trimming removed 7 bases from V and 2 bases from J, with 14 bases in between. Germline CDR1 and CDR2: LNHDA and SQIVND (reference sequence). Written as DNA, the CDR3 is TGTGCCAGTACCATTACAGCGGTAAACTATGGCTACACCTTC. It encodes CASTITAVNYGYTF.

V and J are TRBV20-1 and TRBJ1-6; no definite D call. The CDR3 loop spans 12 amino acids. Germline CDR1 is DFQATT and CDR2 is SNEGSKA (reference sequence). In DNA form, the CDR3 reads TGCAGCGTCGGGGTGGGGAATTCACCCCTCCACTTT. Its protein is CSVGVGNSPLHF.

This clonotype was counted at least ten times. This chain connects TRBV7-2 to TRBJ1-1, with a tentative D call TRBD1 (6 bases). With 1 base removed from V and 1 base from J, the gap between germline ends came to 10 bases. Germline V gene sequence: CDR1 SGHTA, CDR2 FQGNSA. The CDR3 extends over 15 amino acids. The CDR3, as DNA: TGTGCCAGCAGCTTAGGGCAGGGGACGAACACTGAAGCTTTCTTT. It codes for CASSLGQGTNTEAFF.

This clonotype came up a few times. This chain links TRBV7-3 with TRBJ2-2; D is ambiguous. The length of the CDR3 is 14 residues. V was clipped by 0 bases and J by 3 bases, with 5 bases between them. The germline CDR1 and CDR2 sequences are SGHTA and FQGTGA. The CDR3 here is CASSLTAYTGELFF. The CDR3 DNA follows: TGTGCCAGCAGCTTAACGGCGTACACCGGGGAGCTGTTTTTT.

This clonotype was counted at least ten times. The genes are TRBV2 and TRBJ2-3; the D is unclear. The V end lost 3 bases, the J end lost 5 bases, and 12 bases lay between the germline ends. Germline CDR1 SNHLY, CDR2 FYNNEI. The CDR3 contains 14 residues. CDR3: CASSEDDFQDTQYF. CDR3 sequence (DNA): TGTGCCAGCAGTGAGGACGACTTTCAAGATACGCAGTATTTT. Full variable domain (rest looked up from reference TRBV2 and TRBJ2-3): EPEVTQTPSHQVTQMGQEVILRCVPISNHLYFYWYRQILGQKVEFLVSFYNNEISEKSEIFDDQFSVERPDGSNFTLKIRSTKLEDSAMYFCASSEDDFQDTQYFGPGTRLTVL.

This clonotype has more than one count but fewer than ten. The rearrangement joins TRBV6-2 or TRBV6-3 to TRBJ2-1; tentatively, D is TRBD1 or TRBD2 (6 bases each). Per the germline V gene, CDR1 is MNHEY and CDR2 is SVGEGT. This CDR3 is built from 13 residues. Trimming removed 10 bases from V and 3 bases from J, with 13 bases in between. This CDR3 is CATQRGDYNEQFF. DNA of the CDR3: TGTGCCACCCAAAGGGGGGACTACAATGAGCAGTTCTTC.

There are a few counts of this clonotype. The chain links TRBV5-6 to TRBJ2-1; D remains unclear. The V end lost 4 bases, the J end lost 7 bases, and 12 bases lay between the germline ends. This CDR3 spans 13 amino acids. In germline, CDR1 is SGHDT, CDR2 YYEEEE. As DNA, the CDR3 is TGTGCCAGCAGCACTGATGAGGTTAATGAGCAGTTCTTC. Translated: CASSTDEVNEQFF.

This chain uses TRBV20-1 with TRBJ1-1, with D possibly matching TRBD1 (5 bases). Germline values: CDR1 DFQATT, CDR2 SNEGSKA (reference sequence). The CDR3 runs 15 residues. The V end lost 0 bases, the J end lost 4 bases, and 15 bases lay between the germline ends. The CDR3 region has the DNA TGCAGTGCTAGAGAAGAGGGGCAGGGAGTCACTGAAGCTTTCTTT. Residues: CSAREEGQGVTEAFF.

The gene calls are TRBV28 and TRBJ1-5, with D tentatively TRBD1 (6 bases). This CDR3 is built from 15 residues. The germline V gene has CDR1 MDHEN and CDR2 SYDVKM. V lost 2 bases to trimming and J lost 7 bases, with 15 bases between them. The CDR3 region is CASSLVGGAGQPQHF. CDR3 coding DNA: TGTGCCAGCAGTTTAGTGGGGGGCGCGGGGCAGCCCCAGCATTTT. The variable domain in full, completed from reference TRBV28 and TRBJ1-5, reads DVKVTQSSRYLVKRTGEKVFLECVQDMDHENMFWYRQDPGLGLRLIYFSYDVKMKEKGDIPEGYSVSREKKERFSLILESASTNQTSMYLCASSLVGGAGQPQHFGDGTRLSIL.

This chain connects TRBV25-1 to TRBJ2-5; D gene uncertain. Germline V gives CDR1 MGHDK, CDR2 SYGVNS. This CDR3 spans 12 amino acids. The germline V and J ends were trimmed by 3 bases and 6 bases, with 8 bases remaining between them. CDR3 amino acids: CASSDLWKTQYF. Written as DNA, the CDR3 is TGTGCCAGCAGTGATCTTTGGAAGACCCAGTACTTC.

This clonotype was recorded at least ten times. The chain joins TRBV28 to TRBJ1-2, with TRBD1 matching over 8 bases. With V trimmed by 7 bases and J by 5 bases, 9 bases remained unmatched. The germline gives CDR1 MDHEN, CDR2 SYDVKM. CDR3 length: 14 amino acids. The CDR3 DNA sequence: TGTGCCAGCAAAAGGACAGGGAAGGTATATGGCTACACCTTC. Residues: CASKRTGKVYGYTF.

Worth noting for this clonotype: No conserved phenylalanine or tryptophan is present at the end of the CDR3, so a read error is the likely explanation. The chain combines TRBV12-3 or TRBV12-4 with TRBJ2-6; TRBD1 aligns across 9 bases. The junction had 5 bases not matched to a gene; V was cut back by 5 bases and J by 0 bases. The CDR3 spans 17 residues. The DNA for the CDR3 is TGTGCCAGCAGTCGGGACAGGGATTACTCTGGGGCCAACGTCCTGACTTCC. It yields the protein CASSRDRDYSGANVLTS.

Written as DNA, the CDR3 is TGTGCCAGCAGTTACTCCCCAGGGATCCACTATGGCTACACCTTC. Translation gives CASSYSPGIHYGYTF. V and J are TRBV6-5 and TRBJ1-2; D perhaps matches TRBD1 (5 bases). V shed 0 bases and J shed 3 bases, with 11 bases lying between them. The CDR3 is made up of 15 amino acids. Germline CDR1 is MNHEY and CDR2 is SVGAGI.

The chain joins TRBV30 to TRBJ2-7, with 9 nucleotides matching TRBD1. The germline CDR1 and CDR2 sequences are GTSNPN and SVGIG (reference sequence). This CDR3 contains 14 residues. Germline trimming cut 4 bases from V and 4 bases from J; bases unmatched to any gene: 8. The CDR3 DNA reads TGTGCCTGGACAACCCGGGACAGGGTGTACGAGCAGTACTTC. Translating it yields CAWTTRDRVYEQYF.

The chain couples TRBV6-5 to TRBJ1-2; D uncertain. Germline values: CDR1 MNHEY, CDR2 SVGAGI. The CDR3 extends over 13 amino acids. V gave up 5 bases and J gave up 12 bases, with 19 bases separating them. The CDR3 nucleotides read TGTGCCAGCAGTCCTATTTCGCCCGTTCCGGACACCTTC. Translating it yields CASSPISPVPDTF.

The chain employs TRBV29-1 and TRBJ2-7, with D uncertain. Trimming shortened V by 4 bases and J by 10 bases, and 11 bases separated the two germline ends. CDR3 length: 10 residues. From germline, CDR1 is SQVTM and CDR2 ANQGSEA. DNA of the CDR3: TGCAGCGTTGTTGGAAGCGAACAGTACTTC. Residues: CSVVGSEQYF.

This chain links TRBV7-2 with TRBJ2-7, with no clear D. CDR1 SGHTA and CDR2 FQGNSA come from the germline V gene. The CDR3 covers 14 residues. Between the trimmed V and J ends, which lost 5 bases and 2 bases, there was a span of 13 bases. In DNA form, the CDR3 reads TGTGCCAGCAGCCCCATTCAGAGGACCTACGAGCAGTACTTC. Amino acid sequence: CASSPIQRTYEQYF.

This clonotype was counted ten times or more. V is TRBV6-2 or TRBV6-3 and J is TRBJ2-1; TRBD2 aligns across 7 bases. The J segment lost 5 bases and the V segment lost 7 bases, leaving 8 bases of the junction unmatched. Germline CDR1 and CDR2: MNHEY and SVGEGT. The CDR3 covers 14 residues. CDR3 nucleotides: TGTGCCAGCAAGGGCCCGGGGGGTGACAATGAGCAGTTCTTC. This translates into CASKGPGGDNEQFF.

There are many counts of this clonotype. The chain is built from TRBV7-3 and TRBJ2-1; D may correspond to TRBD1 or TRBD2 (5 bases each). The germline V gene has CDR1 SGHTA and CDR2 FQGTGA. This CDR3 is 15 amino acids long. V was clipped by 4 bases and J by 4 bases, with 14 bases between them. The CDR3 region is CASSSVRDGYNEQFF. Here the CDR3 DNA reads TGTGCCAGCAGCTCCGTCCGGGACGGATACAATGAGCAGTTCTTC.

On this clonotype itself: A single base separates this from a much larger clone, so it may be a read error. The V call is TRBV7-9, the J call TRBJ1-2; D perhaps matches TRBD1 (5 bases). This CDR3 is 16 amino acids long. Germline V gene sequence: CDR1 SEHNR, CDR2 FQNEAQ (reference sequence). The DNA of the CDR3 is TGTGCCAGCAGCTTAGCGGGGCAGGATCCTAACTATGGCTTCACCTTC. This gives the protein CASSLAGQDPNYGFTF.